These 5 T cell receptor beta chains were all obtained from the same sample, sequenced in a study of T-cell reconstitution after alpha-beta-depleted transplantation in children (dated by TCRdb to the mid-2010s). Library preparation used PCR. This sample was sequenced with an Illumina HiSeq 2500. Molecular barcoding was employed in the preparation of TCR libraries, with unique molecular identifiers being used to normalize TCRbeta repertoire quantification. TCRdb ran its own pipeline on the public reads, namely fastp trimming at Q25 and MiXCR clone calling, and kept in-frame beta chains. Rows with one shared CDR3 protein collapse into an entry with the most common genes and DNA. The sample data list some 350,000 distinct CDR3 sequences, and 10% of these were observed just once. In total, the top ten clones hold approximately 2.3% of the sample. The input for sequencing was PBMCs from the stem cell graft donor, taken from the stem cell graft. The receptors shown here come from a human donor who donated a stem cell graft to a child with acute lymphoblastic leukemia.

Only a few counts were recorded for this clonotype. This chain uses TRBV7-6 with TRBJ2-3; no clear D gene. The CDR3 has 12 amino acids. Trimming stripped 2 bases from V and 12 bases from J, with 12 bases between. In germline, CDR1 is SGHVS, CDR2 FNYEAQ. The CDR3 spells CASSLRDIRQYF. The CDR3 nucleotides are TGTGCCAGCAGCTTAAGAGACATACGACAGTATTTT.

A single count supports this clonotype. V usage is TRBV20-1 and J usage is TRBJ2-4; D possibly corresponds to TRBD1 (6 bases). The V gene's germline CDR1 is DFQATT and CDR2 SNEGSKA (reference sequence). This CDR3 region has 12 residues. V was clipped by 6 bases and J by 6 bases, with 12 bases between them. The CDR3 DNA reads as TGCAGTGCCTGGGACATTGGAAACATTCAGTACTTC. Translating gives CSAWDIGNIQYF.

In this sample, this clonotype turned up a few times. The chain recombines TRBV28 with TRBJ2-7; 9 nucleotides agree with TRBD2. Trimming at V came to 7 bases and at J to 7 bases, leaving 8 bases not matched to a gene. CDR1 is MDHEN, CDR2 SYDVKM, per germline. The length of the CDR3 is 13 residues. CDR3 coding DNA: TGTGCCAGCACTGCGGGAGGGCCGCGAGAGCAGTACTTC. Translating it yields CASTAGGPREQYF.

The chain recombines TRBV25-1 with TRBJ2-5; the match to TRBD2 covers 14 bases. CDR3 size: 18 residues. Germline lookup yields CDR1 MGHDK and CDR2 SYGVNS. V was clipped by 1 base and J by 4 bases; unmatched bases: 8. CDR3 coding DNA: TGTGCCAGCAGTGAATCGGGACTAGCGGGAGCGGTAGGAGAGACCCAGTACTTC. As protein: CASSESGLAGAVGETQYF. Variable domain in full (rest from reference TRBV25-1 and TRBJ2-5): EADIYQTPRYLVIGTGKKITLECSQTMGHDKMYWYQQDPGMELHLIHYSYGVNSTEKGDLSSESTVSRIRTEHFPLTLESARPSHTSQYLCASSESGLAGAVGETQYFGPGTRLLVL.

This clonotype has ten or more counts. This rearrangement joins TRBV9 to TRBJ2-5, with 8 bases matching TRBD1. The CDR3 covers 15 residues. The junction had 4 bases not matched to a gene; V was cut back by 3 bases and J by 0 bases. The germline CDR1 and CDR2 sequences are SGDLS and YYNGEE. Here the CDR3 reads CASSGTGLYQETQYF. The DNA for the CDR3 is TGTGCCAGCAGCGGGACAGGGCTGTACCAAGAGACCCAGTACTTC. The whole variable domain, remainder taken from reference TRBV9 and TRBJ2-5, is DSGVTQTPKHLITATGQRVTLRCSPRSGDLSVYWYQQSLDQGLQFLIQYYNGEERAKGNILERFSAQQFPDLHSELNLSSLELGDSALYFCASSGTGLYQETQYFGPGTRLLVL.